This T cell receptor (beta chain) was captured in a study of CD8 T cell repertoires and HIV-1 epitope variants. Across the study: T cells were stimulated with Twenty-five Gag and Nef peptides separately. Separate from the cultures, 1M uncultured T cells served as baseline. Control wells had CMV/EBV/flu peptides, negative Ebola AY9, or no peptide.

Generated by immunoSEQ multiplex PCR, the TCRdb table keeps only in-frame clones and is missing some. The table lists about 4,800 clones, 55% to 70% of them singletons. On this clone: No antigen is known for it.

The V gene's germline CDR1 is SGHAT and CDR2 FQNNGV. The junction had 4 bases not matched to a gene; V was cut back by 0 bases and J by 3 bases. The CDR3 consists of 16 residues. Study outcomes and limitations: Most of the nine antigen-specific clonotypes appeared cross-reactive to autologous or escape variants.

V is TRBV11-2 and J is TRBJ2-2; 7 bases map to TRBD1. This TCR was sampled from a male donor with HIV. The sequenced sample was cultured CD8+ T cells derived from PBMCs. The CDR3 here is CASSLEVQGYTGELFF. CDR3 in DNA: TGTGCCAGCAGCTTAGAAGTACAGGGGTACACCGGGGAGCTGTTTTTT. The full variable domain, its missing parts supplied by reference TRBV11-2 and TRBJ2-2, is EAGVAQSPRYKIIEKRQSVAFWCNPISGHATLYWYQQILGQGPKLLIQFQNNGVVDDSQLPKDRFSAERLKGVDSTLKIQPAKLEDSAVYLCASSLEVQGYTGELFFGEGSRLTVL.